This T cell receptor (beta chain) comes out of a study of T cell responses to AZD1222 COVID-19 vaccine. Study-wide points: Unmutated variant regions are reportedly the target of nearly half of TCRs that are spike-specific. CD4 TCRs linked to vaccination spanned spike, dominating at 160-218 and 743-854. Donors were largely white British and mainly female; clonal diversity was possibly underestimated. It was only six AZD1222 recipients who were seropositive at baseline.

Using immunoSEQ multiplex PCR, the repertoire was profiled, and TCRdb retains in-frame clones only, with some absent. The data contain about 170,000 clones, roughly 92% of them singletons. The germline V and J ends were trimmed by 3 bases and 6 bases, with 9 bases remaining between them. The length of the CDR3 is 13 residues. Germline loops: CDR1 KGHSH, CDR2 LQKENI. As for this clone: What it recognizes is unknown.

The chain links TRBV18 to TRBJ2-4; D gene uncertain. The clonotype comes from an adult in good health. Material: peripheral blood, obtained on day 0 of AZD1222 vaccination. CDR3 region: CASSPGSRNIQYF. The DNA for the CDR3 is TGTGCCAGCTCACCGGGCAGCCGAAACATTCAGTACTTC.